The TCR beta chain described here comes from a study of blood T cell repertoires in COVID-19. Looking at the study overall: From the United States, Italy and Spain came samples of acute and convalescent COVID-19. Sources were T cells, B-cell-depleted T cells, or PBMCs; the material itself was cDNA or gDNA.

Authors' analysis steps: Amplification from reference gene primers served as the basis for estimated nucleated cell counts. Only in-frame clones appear in the TCRdb table, and some are missing; sequencing was by immunoSEQ multiplex PCR. The V and J calls and clone size were taken over from that table, and D and trimming were inferred from the DNA. This table holds about 17,000 clones, about nine tenths found once. Between the trimmed V and J ends, which lost 2 bases and 3 bases, there was a span of 8 bases. Per the germline V gene, CDR1 is SGHDT and CDR2 is YYEEEE. There are 13 residues in the CDR3. This sequence joins TRBV5-6 and TRBJ2-5; weak D call: TRBD1 (6 bases). Sequenced sample: peripheral blood. This sequence was found in a man aged 45-60 years with active COVID-19. In nucleotides, the CDR3 is TGTGCCAGCAGCTTAGGGGGAGAAGAGACCCAGTACTTC. Translated, it gives CASSLGGEETQYF.